This TCR beta chain emerged from a study of T-cell memory formation after mild COVID-19. CDR3 length: 14 amino acids. Per germline, CDR1 SNHLY and CDR2 FYNNEI. V shed 5 bases and J shed 5 bases, with 15 bases lying between them. This clonotype was picked up a small number of times. TCRdb passed the 5' RACE reads through MiXCR, listing each CDR3 protein once. The profile covers over 500,000 distinct CDR3 sequences, with roughly 17% appearing a single time and roughly 7.7% taken by the ten largest. The specimen sequenced was PBMCs or a T cell subset sorted from them (not recorded which). The chain has TRBV2 and TRBJ1-2; TRBD1 might be the D (5 bases). The TCR comes from an adult woman who had mild COVID-19 (a few samples of this study predate the infection). Cell type and time point are not known. The CDR3 here is CASSRPGGNYGYTF. In DNA, the CDR3 is TGTGCCAGCAGTCGACCGGGGGGGAATTATGGCTACACCTTC.